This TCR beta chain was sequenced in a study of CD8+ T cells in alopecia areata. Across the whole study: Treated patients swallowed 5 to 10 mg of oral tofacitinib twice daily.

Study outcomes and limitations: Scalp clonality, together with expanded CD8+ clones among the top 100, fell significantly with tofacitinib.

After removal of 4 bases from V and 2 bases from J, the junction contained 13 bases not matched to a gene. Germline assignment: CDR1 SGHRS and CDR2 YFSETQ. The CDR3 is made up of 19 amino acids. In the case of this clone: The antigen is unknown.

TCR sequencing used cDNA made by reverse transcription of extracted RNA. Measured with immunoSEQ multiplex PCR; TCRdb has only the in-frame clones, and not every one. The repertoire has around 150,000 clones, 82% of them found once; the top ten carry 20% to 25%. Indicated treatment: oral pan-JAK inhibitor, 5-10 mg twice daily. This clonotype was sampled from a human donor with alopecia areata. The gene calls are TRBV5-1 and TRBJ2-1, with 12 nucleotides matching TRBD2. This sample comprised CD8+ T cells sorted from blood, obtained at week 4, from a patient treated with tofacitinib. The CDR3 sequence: CASSAGQLGLAGTYNEQFF. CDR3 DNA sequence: TGCGCCAGCAGCGCGGGGCAGCTTGGACTAGCGGGGACCTACAATGAGCAGTTCTTC.